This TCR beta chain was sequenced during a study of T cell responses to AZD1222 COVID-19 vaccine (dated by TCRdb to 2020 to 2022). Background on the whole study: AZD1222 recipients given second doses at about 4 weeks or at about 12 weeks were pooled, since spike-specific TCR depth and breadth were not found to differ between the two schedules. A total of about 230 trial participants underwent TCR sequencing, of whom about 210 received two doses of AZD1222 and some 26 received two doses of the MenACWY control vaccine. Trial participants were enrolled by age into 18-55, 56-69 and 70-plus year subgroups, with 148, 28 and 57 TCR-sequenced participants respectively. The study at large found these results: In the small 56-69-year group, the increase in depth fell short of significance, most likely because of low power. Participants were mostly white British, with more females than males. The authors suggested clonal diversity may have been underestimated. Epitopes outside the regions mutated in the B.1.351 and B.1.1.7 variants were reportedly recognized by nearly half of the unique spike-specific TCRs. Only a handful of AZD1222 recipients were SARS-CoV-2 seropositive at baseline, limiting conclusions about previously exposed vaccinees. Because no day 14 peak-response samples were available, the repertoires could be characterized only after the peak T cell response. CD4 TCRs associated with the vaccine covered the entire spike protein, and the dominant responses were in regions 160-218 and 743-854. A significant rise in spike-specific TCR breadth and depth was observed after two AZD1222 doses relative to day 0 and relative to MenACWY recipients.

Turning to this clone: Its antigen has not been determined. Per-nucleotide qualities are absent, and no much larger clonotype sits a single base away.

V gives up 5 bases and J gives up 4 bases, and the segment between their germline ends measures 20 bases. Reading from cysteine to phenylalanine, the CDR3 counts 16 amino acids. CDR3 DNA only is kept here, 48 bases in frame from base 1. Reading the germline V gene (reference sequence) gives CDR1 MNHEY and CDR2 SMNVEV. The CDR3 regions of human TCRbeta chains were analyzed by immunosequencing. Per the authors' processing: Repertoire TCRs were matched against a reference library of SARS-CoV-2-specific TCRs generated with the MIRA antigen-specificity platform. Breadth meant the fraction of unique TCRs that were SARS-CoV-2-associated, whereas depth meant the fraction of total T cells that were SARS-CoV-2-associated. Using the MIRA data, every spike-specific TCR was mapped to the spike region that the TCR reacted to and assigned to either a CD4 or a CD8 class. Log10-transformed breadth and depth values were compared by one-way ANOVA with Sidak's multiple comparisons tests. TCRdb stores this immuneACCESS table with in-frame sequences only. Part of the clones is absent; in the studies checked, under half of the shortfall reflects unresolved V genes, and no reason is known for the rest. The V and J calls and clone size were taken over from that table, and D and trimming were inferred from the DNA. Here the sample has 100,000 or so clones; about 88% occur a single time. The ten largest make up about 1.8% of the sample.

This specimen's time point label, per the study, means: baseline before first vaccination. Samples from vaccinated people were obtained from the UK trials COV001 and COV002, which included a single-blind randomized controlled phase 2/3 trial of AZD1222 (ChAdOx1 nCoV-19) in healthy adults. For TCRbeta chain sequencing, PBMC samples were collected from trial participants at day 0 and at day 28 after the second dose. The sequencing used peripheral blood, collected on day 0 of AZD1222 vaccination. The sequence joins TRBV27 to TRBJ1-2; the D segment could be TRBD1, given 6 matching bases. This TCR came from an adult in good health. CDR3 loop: CASSPTQGSGAYGYTF. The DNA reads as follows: TGTGCCAGCAGTCCGACACAGGGATCGGGGGCCTATGGCTACACCTTC.